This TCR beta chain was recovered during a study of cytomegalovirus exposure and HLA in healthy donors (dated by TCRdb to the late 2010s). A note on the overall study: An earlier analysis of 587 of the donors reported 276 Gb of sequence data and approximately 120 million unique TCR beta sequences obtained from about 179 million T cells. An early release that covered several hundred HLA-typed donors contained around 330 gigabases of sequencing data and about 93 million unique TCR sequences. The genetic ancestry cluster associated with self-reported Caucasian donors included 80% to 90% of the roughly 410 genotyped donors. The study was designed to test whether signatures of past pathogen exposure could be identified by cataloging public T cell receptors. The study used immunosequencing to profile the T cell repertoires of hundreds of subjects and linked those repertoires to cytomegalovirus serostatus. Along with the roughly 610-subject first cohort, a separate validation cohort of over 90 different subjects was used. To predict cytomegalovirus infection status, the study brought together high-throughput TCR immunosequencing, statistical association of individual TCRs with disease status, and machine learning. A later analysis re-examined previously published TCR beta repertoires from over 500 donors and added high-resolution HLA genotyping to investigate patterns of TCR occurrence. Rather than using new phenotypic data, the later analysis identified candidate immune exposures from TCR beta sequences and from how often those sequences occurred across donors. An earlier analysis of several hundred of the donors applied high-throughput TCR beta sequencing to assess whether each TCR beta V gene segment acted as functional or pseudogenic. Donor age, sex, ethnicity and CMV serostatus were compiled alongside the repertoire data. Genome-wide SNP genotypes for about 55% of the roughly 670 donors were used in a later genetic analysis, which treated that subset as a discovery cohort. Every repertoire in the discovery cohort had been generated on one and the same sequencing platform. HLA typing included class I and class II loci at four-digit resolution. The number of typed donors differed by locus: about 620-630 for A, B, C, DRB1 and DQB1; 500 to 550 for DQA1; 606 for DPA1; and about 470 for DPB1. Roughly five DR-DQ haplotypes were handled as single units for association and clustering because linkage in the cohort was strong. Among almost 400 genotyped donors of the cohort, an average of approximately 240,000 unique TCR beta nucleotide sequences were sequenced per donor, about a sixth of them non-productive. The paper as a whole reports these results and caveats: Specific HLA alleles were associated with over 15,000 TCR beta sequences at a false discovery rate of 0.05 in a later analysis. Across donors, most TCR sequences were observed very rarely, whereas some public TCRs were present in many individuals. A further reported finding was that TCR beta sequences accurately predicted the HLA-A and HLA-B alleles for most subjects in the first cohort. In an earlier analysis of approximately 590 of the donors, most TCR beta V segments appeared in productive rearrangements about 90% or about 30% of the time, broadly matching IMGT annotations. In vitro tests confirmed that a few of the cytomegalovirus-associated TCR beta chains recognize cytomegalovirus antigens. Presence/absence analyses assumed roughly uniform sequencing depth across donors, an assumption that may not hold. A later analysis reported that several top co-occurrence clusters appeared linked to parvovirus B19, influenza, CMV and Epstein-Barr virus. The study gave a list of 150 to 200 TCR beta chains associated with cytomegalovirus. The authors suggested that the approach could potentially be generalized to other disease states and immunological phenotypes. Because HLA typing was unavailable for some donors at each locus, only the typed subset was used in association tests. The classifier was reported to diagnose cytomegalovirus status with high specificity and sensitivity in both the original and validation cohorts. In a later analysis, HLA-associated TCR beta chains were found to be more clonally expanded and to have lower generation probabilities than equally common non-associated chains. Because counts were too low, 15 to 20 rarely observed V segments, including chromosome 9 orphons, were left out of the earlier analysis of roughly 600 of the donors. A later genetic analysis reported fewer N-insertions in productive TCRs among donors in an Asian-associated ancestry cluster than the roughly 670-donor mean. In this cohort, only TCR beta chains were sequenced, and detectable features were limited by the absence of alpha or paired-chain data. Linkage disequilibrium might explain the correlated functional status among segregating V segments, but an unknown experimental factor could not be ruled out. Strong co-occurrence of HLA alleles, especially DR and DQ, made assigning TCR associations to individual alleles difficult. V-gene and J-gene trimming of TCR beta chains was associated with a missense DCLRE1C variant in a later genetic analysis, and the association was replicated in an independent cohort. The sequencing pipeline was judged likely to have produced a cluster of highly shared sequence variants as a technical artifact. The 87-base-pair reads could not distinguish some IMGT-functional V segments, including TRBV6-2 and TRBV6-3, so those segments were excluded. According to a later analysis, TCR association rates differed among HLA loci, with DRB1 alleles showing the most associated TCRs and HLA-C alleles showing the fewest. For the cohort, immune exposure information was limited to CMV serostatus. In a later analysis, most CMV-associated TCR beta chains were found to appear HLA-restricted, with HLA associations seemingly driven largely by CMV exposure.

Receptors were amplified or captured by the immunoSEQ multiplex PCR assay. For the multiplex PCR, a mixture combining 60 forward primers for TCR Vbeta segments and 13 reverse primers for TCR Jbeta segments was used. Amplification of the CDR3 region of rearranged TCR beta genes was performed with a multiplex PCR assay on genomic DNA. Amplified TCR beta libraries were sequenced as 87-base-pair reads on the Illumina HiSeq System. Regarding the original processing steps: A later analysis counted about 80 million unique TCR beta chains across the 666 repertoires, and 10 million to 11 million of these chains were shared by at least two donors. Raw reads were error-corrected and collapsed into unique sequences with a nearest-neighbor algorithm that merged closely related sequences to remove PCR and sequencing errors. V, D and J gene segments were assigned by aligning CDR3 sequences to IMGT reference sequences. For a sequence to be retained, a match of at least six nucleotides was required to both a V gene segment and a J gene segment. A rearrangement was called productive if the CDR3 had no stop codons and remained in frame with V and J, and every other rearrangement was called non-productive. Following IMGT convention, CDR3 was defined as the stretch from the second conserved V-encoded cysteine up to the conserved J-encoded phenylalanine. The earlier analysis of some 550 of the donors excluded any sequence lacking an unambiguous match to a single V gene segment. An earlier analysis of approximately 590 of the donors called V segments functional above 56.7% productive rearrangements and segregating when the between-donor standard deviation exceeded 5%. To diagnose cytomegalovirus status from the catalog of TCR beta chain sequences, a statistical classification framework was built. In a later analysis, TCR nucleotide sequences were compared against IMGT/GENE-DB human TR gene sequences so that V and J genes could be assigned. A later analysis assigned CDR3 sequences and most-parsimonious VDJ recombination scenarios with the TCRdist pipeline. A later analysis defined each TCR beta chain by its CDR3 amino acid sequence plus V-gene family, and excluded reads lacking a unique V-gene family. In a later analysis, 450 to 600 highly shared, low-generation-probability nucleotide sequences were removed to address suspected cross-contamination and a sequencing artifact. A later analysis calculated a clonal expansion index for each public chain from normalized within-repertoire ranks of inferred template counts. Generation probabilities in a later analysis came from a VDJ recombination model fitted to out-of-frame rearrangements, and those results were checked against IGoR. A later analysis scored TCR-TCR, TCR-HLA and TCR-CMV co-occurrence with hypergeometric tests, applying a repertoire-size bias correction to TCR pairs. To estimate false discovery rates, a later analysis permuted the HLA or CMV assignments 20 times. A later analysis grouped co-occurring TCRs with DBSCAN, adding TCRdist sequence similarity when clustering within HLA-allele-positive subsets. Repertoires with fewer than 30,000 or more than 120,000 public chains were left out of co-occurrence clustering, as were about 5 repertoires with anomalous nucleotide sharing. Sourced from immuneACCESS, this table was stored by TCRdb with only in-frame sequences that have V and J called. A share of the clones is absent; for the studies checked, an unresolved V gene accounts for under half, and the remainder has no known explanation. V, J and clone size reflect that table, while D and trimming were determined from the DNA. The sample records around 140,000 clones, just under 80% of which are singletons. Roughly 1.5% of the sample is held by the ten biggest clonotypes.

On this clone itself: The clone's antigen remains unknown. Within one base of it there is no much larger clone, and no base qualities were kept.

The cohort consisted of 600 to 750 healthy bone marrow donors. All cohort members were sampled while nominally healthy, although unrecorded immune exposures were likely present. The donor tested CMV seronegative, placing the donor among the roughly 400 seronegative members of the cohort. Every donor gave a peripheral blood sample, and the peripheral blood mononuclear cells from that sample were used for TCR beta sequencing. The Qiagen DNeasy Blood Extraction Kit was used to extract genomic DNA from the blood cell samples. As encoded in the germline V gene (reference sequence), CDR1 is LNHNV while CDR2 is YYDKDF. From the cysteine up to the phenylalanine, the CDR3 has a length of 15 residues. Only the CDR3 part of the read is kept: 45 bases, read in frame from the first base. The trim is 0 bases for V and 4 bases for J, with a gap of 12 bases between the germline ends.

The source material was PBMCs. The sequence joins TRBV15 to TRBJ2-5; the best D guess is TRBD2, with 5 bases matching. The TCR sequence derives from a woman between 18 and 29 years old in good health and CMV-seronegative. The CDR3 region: CATSREGGAAETQYF. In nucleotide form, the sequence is TGTGCCACCAGCAGAGAGGGCGGAGCGGCAGAGACCCAGTACTTC.